Listed here is a single T cell receptor beta chain. What it binds is unknown. These data originate in a study of CD8+ T cells in alopecia areata. Extracted RNA was reverse transcribed, and the resulting cDNA served as sequencing template. TCRdb's table, derived via immunoSEQ multiplex PCR, lists solely in-frame clones and lacks some. The sample lists about 110,000 clones; under 65% were seen once. Regarding the study as a whole: Scalp sample sequencing also detects resident alphabeta T cells of normal skin. It was lesional scalp, especially alopecia totalis/universalis, that showed higher clonality than normal scalp.

Researchers gathered lesional scalp punch biopsies and peripheral blood from patients with alopecia areata. The V gene's germline CDR1 is LNHDA and CDR2 SQIVND (reference sequence). The length of the CDR3 is 11 residues. The germline V and J ends were trimmed by 7 bases and 9 bases, with 10 bases remaining between them. Input material: NKG2D-low CD8+ T cells sorted from blood. This chain uses TRBV19 with TRBJ2-1; no clear D gene. The receptor's source is a human donor with alopecia areata. Written as DNA, the CDR3 is TGTGCCAGTACCAATGGGGTTGAGCAGTTCTTC. As protein: CASTNGVEQFF.